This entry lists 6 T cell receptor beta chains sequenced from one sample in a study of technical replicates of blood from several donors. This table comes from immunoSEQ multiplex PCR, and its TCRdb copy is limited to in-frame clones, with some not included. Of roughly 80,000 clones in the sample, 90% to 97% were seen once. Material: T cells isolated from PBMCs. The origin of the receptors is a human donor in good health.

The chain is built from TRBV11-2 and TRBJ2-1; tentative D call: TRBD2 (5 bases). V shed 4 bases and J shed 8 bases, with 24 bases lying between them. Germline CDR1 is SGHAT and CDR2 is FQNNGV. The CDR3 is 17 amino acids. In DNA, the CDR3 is TGTGCCAGCAGCTCCCCCCTGGGGAGCGATAAAAACGATGAGCAGTTCTTC. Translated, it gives CASSSPLGSDKNDEQFF.

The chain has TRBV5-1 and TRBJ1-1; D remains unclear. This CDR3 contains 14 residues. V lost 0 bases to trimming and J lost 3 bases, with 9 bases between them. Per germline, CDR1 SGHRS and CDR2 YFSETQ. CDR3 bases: TGCGCCAGCAGCTTGGCGGAGGGCGACACTGAAGCTTTCTTT. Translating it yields CASSLAEGDTEAFF.

For the CDR3, the DNA is TGCGCCAGCAGCTTGCGTACAGGGGGTGAGGATACGCAGTATTTT. Translation: CASSLRTGGEDTQYF. The rearrangement uses TRBV5-1 and TRBJ2-3; 8 nucleotides match TRBD1. The V gene end was trimmed by 1 base and the J gene end by 6 bases; junction bases not matched to a gene: 7. The CDR3 extends over 15 amino acids. Germline-derived CDR1 and CDR2 are SGHRS and YFSETQ.

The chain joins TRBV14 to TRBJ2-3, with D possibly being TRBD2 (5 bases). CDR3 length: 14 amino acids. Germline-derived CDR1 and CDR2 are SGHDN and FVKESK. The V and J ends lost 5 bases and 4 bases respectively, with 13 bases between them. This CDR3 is CASSTTRVPDTQYF. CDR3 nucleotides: TGTGCCAGCAGCACCACTAGGGTCCCAGATACGCAGTATTTT.

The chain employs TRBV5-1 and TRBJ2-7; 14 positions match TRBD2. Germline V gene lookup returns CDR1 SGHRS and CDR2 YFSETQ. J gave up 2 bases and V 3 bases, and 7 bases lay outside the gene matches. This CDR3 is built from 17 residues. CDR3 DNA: TGCGCCAGCAGCTCCTTGACTAGCGGGAGGGGTCCCTACGAGCAGTACTTC. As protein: CASSSLTSGRGPYEQYF.

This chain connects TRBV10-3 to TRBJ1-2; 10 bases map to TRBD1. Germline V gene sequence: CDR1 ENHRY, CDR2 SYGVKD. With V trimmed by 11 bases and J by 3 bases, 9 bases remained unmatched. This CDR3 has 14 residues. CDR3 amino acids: CAAIGTGEDYGYTF. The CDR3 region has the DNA TGTGCCGCGATCGGGACAGGGGAGGACTATGGCTACACCTTC.